The 10 T cell receptor beta chains reported below all come from one sample, sequenced in a study of OX40 agonist ivuxolimab in advanced cancers. Repertoires were generated with immunoSEQ multiplex PCR, while TCRdb's copy carries only in-frame clones and drops some. This sample has about 31,000 clones; 86% occur once, and the top ten carry approximately 31%. This material consisted of CD4+ or CD8+ T cells sorted from blood, taken in a trial of the OX40 agonist ivuxolimab. The origin of the receptors is an adult with an advanced solid tumor such as melanoma, head and neck, liver or kidney cancer.

In its sample, this clone was seen once. V and J are TRBV7-9 and TRBJ2-2; the match to TRBD1 covers 10 bases. Unmatched junction bases numbered 2, after V lost 3 bases and J lost 4 bases. The CDR3 spans 15 residues. Germline assignment: CDR1 SEHNR and CDR2 FQNEAQ (reference sequence). The CDR3 DNA reads as TGTGCCAGCAGCTTCCGGGACAGGGGCACCGGGGAGCTGTTTTTT. Its protein is CASSFRDRGTGELFF. The variable domain in full, completed from reference TRBV7-9 and TRBJ2-2, reads DTGVSQNPRHKITKRGQNVTFRCDPISEHNRLYWYRQTLGQGPEFLTYFQNEAQLEKSRLLSDRFSAERPKGSFSTLEIQRTEQGDSAMYLCASSFRDRGTGELFFGEGSRLTVL.

In its sample, this clone was seen a few times. The V and J genes are TRBV27 and TRBJ2-2, with D unclear. The V and J ends lost 3 bases and 2 bases respectively, with 7 bases between them. The CDR3 sequence is 14 residues long. Germline CDR1 reads MNHEY; CDR2 reads SMNVEV (reference sequence). The CDR3 coding sequence is TGTGCCAGCAGTTTTACAGTAAACACCGGGGAGCTGTTTTTT. This gives the protein CASSFTVNTGELFF.

V and J are TRBV25-1 and TRBJ2-1; 7 nucleotides align to TRBD2. Germline lookup yields CDR1 MGHDK and CDR2 SYGVNS. Trimming removed 6 bases from V and 6 bases from J; junction bases left unmatched: 11. This CDR3 spans 15 amino acids. The chain's CDR3 is CASSAAGLGLNEQFF. CDR3 sequence (DNA): TGTGCCAGCAGCGCAGCGGGGCTGGGACTCAATGAGCAGTTCTTC.

The chain links TRBV19 to TRBJ2-2; possible D gene TRBD1, 6 bases. The CDR3 extends over 16 amino acids. V was cut by 5 bases and J by 4 bases, with 17 bases left in between. Germline CDR1 and CDR2: LNHDA and SQIVND (reference sequence). CDR3 amino acids: CASSVGTRGGTGELFF. The CDR3 nucleotides are TGTGCCAGTAGTGTCGGGACAAGGGGTGGCACCGGGGAGCTGTTTTTT.

This clone is labeled medium-sized. The chain couples TRBV14 to TRBJ2-1, with 10 bases that match TRBD2. The V segment lost 0 bases and the J segment 8 bases; nucleotides outside the gene matches: 16. The CDR3 has 19 residues. Per the germline V gene, CDR1 is SGHDN and CDR2 is FVKESK. The CDR3 loop is CASSQDGTSEPGLEDEQFF. The CDR3 DNA reads TGTGCCAGCAGCCAAGATGGGACTAGCGAGCCCGGTTTGGAGGATGAGCAGTTCTTC.

The chain recombines TRBV6-1 with TRBJ1-3; 12 nucleotides agree with TRBD1. Germline trimming cut 8 bases from V and 7 bases from J; bases unmatched to any gene: 3. The CDR3 is made up of 13 amino acids. Germline V gene sequence: CDR1 MNHNS, CDR2 SASEGT. This CDR3 reads CASGTGGTNTIYF. For the CDR3, the DNA is TGTGCCAGCGGGACAGGGGGCACCAACACCATATATTTT.

The chain has TRBV25-1 and TRBJ2-1; D call uncertain. The CDR3 covers 15 residues. V lost 4 bases, J lost 1 base, and 11 bases lay in between. The germline CDR1 and CDR2 sequences are MGHDK and SYGVNS. The CDR3 here is CASSGLYSSYNEQFF. The CDR3 DNA reads TGTGCCAGCAGTGGTTTATATAGTTCCTACAATGAGCAGTTCTTC.

The chain couples TRBV9 to TRBJ2-5; tentatively, D is TRBD1 (5 bases). CDR1 and CDR2 (germline): SGDLS, YYNGEE. The CDR3 is 13 amino acids. V was cut by 3 bases and J by 5 bases, with 11 bases left in between. CDR3 sequence: CASSEGIPETQYF. The CDR3 DNA is TGTGCCAGCAGCGAGGGGATTCCGGAGACCCAGTACTTC.

This chain connects TRBV2 to TRBJ2-5, with D possibly TRBD1 on 6 matching bases. The germline V gene encodes CDR1 SNHLY and CDR2 FYNNEI. V lost 8 bases, J lost 1 base, and 14 bases lay in between. This CDR3 spans 14 amino acids. The CDR3 bases are TGTGCCAGCGCGACAGGCATATCCCAAGAGACCCAGTACTTC. Translating gives CASATGISQETQYF.

This clone was detected only once. This sequence joins TRBV19 and TRBJ2-7; 7 bases align to TRBD2. V shed 8 bases, J shed 0 bases, and the junction held 7 bases outside the gene matches. CDR1 is LNHDA, CDR2 SQIVND, per germline (reference sequence). CDR3 length: 14 residues. The CDR3 DNA reads TGTGCCAGTTCTATCGGGGGGTCCTCCTACGAGCAGTACTTC. Translation: CASSIGGSSYEQYF.